This TCR beta chain was identified during a study of blood T cell repertoires in COVID-19. Original handling: Researchers report that nucleated cell counts were estimated from reference gene primer amplification. The assay was immunoSEQ multiplex PCR, and TCRdb's table has in-frame clones only and misses some. The DNA was the basis for D and trimming; V, J and clone size are from that table. The sample comprises about 220,000 clones, about 80% of which are singletons, and 2.3% rests with the top ten. The V gene's germline CDR1 is SGHRS and CDR2 YFSETQ. The CDR3 runs to 13 residues. After removal of 0 bases from V and 6 bases from J, the junction contained 3 bases not matched to a gene. The count of this clone is one. The same CDR3 can be traced to other DNA sequences in this sample.

This chain links TRBV5-1 with TRBJ2-7; 7 bases line up with TRBD1. The TCR comes from a woman in her sixties or seventies with acute or convalescent COVID-19. The sample taken for sequencing was peripheral blood. CDR3 region: CASSLEGAREQYF. CDR3 DNA sequence: TGCGCCAGCAGCTTGGAGGGGGCGCGCGAGCAGTACTTC.